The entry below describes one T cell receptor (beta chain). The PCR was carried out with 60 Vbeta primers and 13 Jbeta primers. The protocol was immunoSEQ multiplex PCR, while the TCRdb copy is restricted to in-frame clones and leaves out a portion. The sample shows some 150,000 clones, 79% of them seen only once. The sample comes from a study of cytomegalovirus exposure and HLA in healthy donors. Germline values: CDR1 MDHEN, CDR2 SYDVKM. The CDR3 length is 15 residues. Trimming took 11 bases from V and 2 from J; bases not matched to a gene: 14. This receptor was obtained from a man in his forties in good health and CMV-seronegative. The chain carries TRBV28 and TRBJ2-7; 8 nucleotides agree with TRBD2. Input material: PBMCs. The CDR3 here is CAAENPSGLAYEQYF. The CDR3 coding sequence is TGTGCCGCGGAAAATCCTAGCGGGTTAGCCTACGAGCAGTACTTC.